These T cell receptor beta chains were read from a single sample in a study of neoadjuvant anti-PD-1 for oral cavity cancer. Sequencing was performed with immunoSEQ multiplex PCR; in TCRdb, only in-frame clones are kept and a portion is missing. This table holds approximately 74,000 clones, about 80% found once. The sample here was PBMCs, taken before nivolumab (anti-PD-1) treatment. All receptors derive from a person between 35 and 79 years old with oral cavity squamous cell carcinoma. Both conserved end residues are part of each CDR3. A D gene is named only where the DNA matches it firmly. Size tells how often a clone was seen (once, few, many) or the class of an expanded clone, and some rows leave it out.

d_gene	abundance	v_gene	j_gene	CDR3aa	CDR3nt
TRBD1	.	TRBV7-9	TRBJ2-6	CASSFVGGQGGSGANVLTF	TGTGCCAGCAGCTTCGTAGGTGGACAGGGGGGTTCTGGGGCCAACGTCCTGACTTTC
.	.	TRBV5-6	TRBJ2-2	CASTFPSPRGGTGELFF	TGTGCCAGCACATTCCCCAGCCCTCGTGGGGGCACCGGGGAGCTGTTTTTT
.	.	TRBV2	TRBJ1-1	CASSGGRLNTEAFF	TGTGCCAGCAGTGGTGGCAGATTGAACACTGAAGCTTTCTTT
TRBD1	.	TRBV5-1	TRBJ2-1	CASRKGTGLQSSYNEQFF	TGCGCCAGCAGGAAGGGGACAGGGCTTCAGAGCTCCTACAATGAGCAGTTCTTC
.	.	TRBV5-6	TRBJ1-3	CASSLGNSFSGNTIYF	TGTGCCAGCAGCCTTGGGAATTCGTTCTCTGGAAACACCATATATTTT
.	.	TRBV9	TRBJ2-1	CASSSIFGRANEQFF	TGTGCCAGCAGCTCAATTTTTGGACGGGCCAATGAGCAGTTCTTC
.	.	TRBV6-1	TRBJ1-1	CASKGDRKANTEAFF	TGTGCCAGCAAGGGGGACCGAAAAGCGAACACTGAAGCTTTCTTT
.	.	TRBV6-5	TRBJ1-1	CASSSGVFGTEAFF	TGTGCCAGCAGTTCTGGGGTTTTTGGCACTGAAGCTTTCTTT
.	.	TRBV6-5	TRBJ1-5	CASADRPNQPQHF	TGTGCCAGCGCGGACAGACCGAATCAGCCCCAGCATTTT
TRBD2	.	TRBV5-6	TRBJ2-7	CASSLATSGALQQYF	TGTGCCAGCAGCTTGGCGACTAGCGGAGCCCTGCAGCAGTACTTC
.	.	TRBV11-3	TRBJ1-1	CASSFNRGTEAFF	TGTGCCAGCAGCTTTAACCGGGGGACTGAAGCTTTCTTT
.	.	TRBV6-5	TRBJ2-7	CASRRARDLAYEQYF	TGTGCCAGCAGGCGCGCCCGGGACTTGGCCTACGAGCAGTACTTC
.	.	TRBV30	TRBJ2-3	CAWSVGFPGEDTDTQYF	TGTGCCTGGAGTGTGGGATTCCCAGGGGAAGATACAGATACGCAGTATTTT
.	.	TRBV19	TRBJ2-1	CASSFSQGLNEQFF	TGTGCCAGTAGTTTCTCCCAGGGTCTTAATGAGCAGTTCTTC
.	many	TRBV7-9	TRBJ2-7	CASSLSSNEQYF	TGTGCCAGCAGCTTATCCAGCAACGAGCAGTACTTC
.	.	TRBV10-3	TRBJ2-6	CAISENRLSGANVLTF	TGTGCCATCAGTGAAAACAGGCTCTCTGGGGCCAACGTCCTGACTTTC
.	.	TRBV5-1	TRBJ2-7	CASSYGTEGNEQYF	TGCGCCAGCAGCTACGGGACTGAGGGGAACGAGCAGTACTTC
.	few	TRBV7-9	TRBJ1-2	CASSRNTVWGDKGYGYTF	TGTGCCAGCAGCCGAAATACTGTTTGGGGGGACAAAGGATATGGCTACACCTTC
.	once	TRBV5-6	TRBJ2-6	CASSSGTSLDWANVLTF	TGTGCCAGCAGCTCCGGGACGTCCCTGGATTGGGCCAACGTCCTGACTTTC
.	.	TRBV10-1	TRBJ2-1	CASIAFARDEQFF	TGCGCCAGCATCGCGTTTGCGCGGGATGAGCAGTTCTTC
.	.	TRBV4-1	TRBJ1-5	CASSQDREVGNQPQHF	TGCGCCAGCAGCCAAGACAGGGAGGTGGGCAATCAGCCCCAGCATTTT
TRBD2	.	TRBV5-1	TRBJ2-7	CASSLGGTSAYEQYF	TGCGCCAGCAGCCTGGGGGGGACTAGCGCCTACGAGCAGTACTTC